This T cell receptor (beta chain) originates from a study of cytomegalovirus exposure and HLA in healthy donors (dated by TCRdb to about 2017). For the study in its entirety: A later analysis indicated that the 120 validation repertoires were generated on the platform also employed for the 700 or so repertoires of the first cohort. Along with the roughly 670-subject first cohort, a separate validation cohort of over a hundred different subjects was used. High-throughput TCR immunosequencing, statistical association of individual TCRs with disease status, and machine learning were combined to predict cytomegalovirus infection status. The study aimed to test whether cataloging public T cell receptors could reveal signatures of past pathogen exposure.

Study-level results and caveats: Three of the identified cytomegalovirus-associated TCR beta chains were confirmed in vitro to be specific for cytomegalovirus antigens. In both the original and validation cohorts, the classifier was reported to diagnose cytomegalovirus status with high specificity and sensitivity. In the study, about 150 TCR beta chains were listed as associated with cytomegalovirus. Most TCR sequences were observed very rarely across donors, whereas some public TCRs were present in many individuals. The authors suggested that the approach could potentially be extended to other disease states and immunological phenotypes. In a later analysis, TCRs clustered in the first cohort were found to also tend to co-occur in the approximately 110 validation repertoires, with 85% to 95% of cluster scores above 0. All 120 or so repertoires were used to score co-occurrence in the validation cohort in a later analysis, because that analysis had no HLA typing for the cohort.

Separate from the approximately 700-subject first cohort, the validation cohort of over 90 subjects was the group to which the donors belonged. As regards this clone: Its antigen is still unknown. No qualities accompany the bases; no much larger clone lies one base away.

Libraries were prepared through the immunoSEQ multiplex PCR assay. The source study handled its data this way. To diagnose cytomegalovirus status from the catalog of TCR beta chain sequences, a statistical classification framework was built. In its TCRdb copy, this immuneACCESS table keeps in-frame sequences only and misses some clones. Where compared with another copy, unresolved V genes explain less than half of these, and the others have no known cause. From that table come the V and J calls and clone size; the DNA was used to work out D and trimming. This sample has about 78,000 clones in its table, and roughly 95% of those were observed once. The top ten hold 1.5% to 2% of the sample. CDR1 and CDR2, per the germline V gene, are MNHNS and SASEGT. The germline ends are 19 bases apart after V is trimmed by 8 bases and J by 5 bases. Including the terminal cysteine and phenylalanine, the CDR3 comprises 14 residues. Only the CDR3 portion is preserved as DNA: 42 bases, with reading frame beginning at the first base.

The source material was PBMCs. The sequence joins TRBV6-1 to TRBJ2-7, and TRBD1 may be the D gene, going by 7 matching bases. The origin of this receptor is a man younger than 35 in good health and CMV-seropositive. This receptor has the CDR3 CASHLDREVHEQYF. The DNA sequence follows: TGTGCCAGCCACCTCGACAGGGAGGTCCACGAGCAGTACTTC.